Sequencing of this T cell receptor beta chain was carried out in a study of T cell changes during pregnancy in multiple sclerosis. Measured with immunoSEQ multiplex PCR; TCRdb has only the in-frame clones, and not every one. The sample contains around 75,000 clones, about 93% of which appear only once. The CDR3 extends over 15 amino acids. The V and J ends lost 8 bases and 1 base respectively, with 16 bases between them. Germline CDR1 is SGHAT and CDR2 is FQNNGV. This TCR derives from a female donor with multiple sclerosis, enrolled in a pregnancy study. The sample in question was CD4+ T cells from peripheral blood mononuclear cells, obtained after pregnancy. The chain is built from TRBV11-2 and TRBJ2-3, with D perhaps TRBD1 (6 bases). CDR3 in amino acids: CASSYDAGGTDTQYF. CDR3 coding DNA: TGTGCCAGCTCCTATGACGCAGGGGGCACAGATACGCAGTATTTT.